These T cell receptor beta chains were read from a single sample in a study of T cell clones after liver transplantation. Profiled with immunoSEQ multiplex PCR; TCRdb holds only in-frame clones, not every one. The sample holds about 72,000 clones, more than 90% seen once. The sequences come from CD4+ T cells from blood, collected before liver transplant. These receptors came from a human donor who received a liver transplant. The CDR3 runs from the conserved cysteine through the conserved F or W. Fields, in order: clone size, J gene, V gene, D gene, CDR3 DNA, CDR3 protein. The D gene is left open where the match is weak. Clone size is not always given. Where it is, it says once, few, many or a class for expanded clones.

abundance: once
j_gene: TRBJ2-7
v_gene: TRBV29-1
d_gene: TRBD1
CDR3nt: TGCAGCGTTGGACCGGACAGGGGGCACAACGAGCAGTACTTC
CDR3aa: CSVGPDRGHNEQYF

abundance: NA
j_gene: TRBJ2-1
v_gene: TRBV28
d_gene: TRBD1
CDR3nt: TGTGCCAGCAGGGGGACAGGGGTCAATGAGCAGTTCTTC
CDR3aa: CASRGTGVNEQFF

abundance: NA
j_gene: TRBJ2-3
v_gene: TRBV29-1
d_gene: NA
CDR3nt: TGCAGCGCCGAGTGGGCAGATACGCAGTATTTT
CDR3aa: CSAEWADTQYF

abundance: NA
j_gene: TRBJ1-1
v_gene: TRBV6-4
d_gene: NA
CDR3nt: TGTGCCAGCAGTGAAACCCAACAGGGTCGAGCTTTCTTT
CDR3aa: CASSETQQGRAFF

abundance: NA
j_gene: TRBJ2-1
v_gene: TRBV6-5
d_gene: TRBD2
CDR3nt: TGTGCCAGCAGGACCGCGGGAGGGCGGTTAAATGAGCAGTTCTTC
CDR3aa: CASRTAGGRLNEQFF

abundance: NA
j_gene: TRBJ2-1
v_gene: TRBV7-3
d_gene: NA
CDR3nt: TGTGCCAGCAGTCGTCCGGGGAGCTCCTACAATGAGCAGTTCTTC
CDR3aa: CASSRPGSSYNEQFF

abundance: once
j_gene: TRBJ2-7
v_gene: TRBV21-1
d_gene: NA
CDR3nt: TGTGCCAGCAGCAAAGAGCCAGAGGGTCTAGCGGGAGGGCCCTCCTACGAGCAGTACTTC
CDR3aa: CASSKEPEGLAGGPSYEQYF

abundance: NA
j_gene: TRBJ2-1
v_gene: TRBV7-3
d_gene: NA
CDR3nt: TGTGCCAGCAGCCAGATGGGCTACTCCTACAATGAGCAGTTCTTC
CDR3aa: CASSQMGYSYNEQFF

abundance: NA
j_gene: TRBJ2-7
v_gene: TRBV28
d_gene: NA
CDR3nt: TGTGCCTCTTCAGGGGTAGCGGTGCTGTACGAGCAGTACTTC
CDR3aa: CASSGVAVLYEQYF

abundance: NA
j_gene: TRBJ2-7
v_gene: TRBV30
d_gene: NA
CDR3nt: TGTGCCTGGAGTGTACAGAGACCAAACTACGAGCAGTACTTC
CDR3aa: CAWSVQRPNYEQYF

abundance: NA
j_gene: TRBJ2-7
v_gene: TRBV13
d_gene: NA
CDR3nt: TGTGCCAGCAGCTTCGCCCGACTTAGCGGAAAGCCCTACGAGCAGTACTTC
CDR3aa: CASSFARLSGKPYEQYF

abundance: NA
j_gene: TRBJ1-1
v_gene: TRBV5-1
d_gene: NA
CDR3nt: TGCGCCAGCAGTTTCGACGGACTAAACACTGAAGCTTTCTTT
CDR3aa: CASSFDGLNTEAFF

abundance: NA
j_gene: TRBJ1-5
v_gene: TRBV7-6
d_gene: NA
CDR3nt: TGTGCCAGCAGCCCCTCTGGGGGAGGTCAGCCCCAGCATTTT
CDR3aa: CASSPSGGGQPQHF

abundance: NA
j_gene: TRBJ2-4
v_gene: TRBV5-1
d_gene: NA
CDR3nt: TGCGCCAGCAGCTTATTACAGGGGACTAAAAACATTCAGTACTTC
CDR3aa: CASSLLQGTKNIQYF

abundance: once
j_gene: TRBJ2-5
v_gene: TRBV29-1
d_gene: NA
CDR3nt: TGCAGCGTTCCTACTAGGACCCTAGAGACCCAGTACTTC
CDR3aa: CSVPTRTLETQYF

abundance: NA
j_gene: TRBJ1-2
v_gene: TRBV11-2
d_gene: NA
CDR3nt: TGTGCCAGCAGCTTAGCCAGACAAAACTATGGCTACACCTTC
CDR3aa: CASSLARQNYGYTF

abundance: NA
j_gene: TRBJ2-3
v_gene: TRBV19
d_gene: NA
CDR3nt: TGTGCCAGTACTCCGAACGGGGGTCTCGGAGGCGAAGATACGCAGTATTTT
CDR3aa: CASTPNGGLGGEDTQYF

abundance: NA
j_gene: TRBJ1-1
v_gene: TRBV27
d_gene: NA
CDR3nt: TGTGCCAGCAGTTTTCCTCTCGACAGGCCTCTTGAAGCTTTCTTT
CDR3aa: CASSFPLDRPLEAFF

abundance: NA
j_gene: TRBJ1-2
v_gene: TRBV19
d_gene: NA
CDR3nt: TGTGCCAGTAGTATAGGAGGGGCGGGAGGCTACACCTTC
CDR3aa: CASSIGGAGGYTF

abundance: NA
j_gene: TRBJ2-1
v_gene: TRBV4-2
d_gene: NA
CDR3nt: TGTGCCAGCAGCCAAGAGGGTCGGAGTGGGGTGGAGCAGTTCTTC
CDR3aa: CASSQEGRSGVEQFF

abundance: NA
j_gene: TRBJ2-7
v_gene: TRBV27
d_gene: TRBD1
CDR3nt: TGTGCCAGCAGCGACAGGGGTGGCTACGAGCAGTACTTC
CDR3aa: CASSDRGGYEQYF

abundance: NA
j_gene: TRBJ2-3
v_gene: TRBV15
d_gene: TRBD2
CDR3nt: TGTGCCACCAGTCCTAGCGGGAGTTTAGATACGCAGTATTTT
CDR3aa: CATSPSGSLDTQYF

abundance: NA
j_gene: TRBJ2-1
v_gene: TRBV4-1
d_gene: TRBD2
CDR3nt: TGCGCCAGCAGCCAAGATGTGGCTAGCGGGGCCTACAATGAGCAGTTCTTC
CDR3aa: CASSQDVASGAYNEQFF

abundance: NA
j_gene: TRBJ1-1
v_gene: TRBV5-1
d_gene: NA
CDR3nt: TGCGCCAGCAGCTTGGGGGTCATGAACACTGAAGCTTTCTTT
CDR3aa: CASSLGVMNTEAFF

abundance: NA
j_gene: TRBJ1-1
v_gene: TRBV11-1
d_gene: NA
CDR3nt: TGTGCCAGCAGCTTGGGGCTCGGAGCTTTCTTT
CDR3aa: CASSLGLGAFF

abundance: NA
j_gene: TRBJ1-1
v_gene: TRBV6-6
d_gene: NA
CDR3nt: TGTGCCAGCAGTAGAGAGGGAAGCACTGAAGCTTTCTTT
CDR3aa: CASSREGSTEAFF

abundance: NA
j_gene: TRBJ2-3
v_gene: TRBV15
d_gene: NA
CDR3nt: TGTGCCACCAGCACAATGGGAGCGAGCACAGATACGCAGTATTTT
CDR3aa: CATSTMGASTDTQYF

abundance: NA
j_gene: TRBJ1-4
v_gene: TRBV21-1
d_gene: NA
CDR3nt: TGTGCCAGCAGCGCCCGGACAGGCGGTTCACAATTCCCAGAAAAACTGTTTTTT
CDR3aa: CASSARTGGSQFPEKLFF

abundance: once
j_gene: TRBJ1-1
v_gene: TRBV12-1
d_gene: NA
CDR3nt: TGTGCCAGCAGCTACCGAGGGCCGAACACTGAAGCTTTCTTT
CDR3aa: CASSYRGPNTEAFF

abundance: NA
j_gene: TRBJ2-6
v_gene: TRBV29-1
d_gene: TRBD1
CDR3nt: TGCAGCGTCCCCCAGGGGGCTGGTGGGGCCAACGTCCTGACTTTC
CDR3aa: CSVPQGAGGANVLTF